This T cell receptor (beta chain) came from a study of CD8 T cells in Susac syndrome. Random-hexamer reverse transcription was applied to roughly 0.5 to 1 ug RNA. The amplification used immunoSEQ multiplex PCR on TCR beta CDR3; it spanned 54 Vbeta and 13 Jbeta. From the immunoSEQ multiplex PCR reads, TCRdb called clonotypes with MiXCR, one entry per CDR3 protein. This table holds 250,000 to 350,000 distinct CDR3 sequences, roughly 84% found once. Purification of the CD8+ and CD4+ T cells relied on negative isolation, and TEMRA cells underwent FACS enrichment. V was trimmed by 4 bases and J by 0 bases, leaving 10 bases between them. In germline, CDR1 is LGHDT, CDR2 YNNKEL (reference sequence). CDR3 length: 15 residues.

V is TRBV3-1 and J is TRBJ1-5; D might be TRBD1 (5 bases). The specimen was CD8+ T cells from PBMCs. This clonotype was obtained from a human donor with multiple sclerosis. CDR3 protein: CASSRGTDSNQPQHF. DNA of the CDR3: TGTGCCAGCAGCCGCGGGACCGATAGCAATCAGCCCCAGCATTTT.